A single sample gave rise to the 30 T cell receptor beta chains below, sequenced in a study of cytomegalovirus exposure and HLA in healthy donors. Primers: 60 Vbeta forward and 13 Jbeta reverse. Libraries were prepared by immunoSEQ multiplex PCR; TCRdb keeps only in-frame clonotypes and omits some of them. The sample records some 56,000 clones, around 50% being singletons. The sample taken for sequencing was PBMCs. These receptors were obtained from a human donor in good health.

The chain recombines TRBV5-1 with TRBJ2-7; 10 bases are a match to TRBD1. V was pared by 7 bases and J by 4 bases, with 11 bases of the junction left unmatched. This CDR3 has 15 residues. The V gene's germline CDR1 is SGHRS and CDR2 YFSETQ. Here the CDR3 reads CASGRGTGEPYEQYF. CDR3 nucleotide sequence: TGCGCCAGCGGTAGGGGGACAGGGGAACCTTACGAGCAGTACTTC.

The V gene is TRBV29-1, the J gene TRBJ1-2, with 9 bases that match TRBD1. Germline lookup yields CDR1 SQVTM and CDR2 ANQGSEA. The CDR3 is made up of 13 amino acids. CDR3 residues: CAGTGSRDYGYTF. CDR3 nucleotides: TGCGCCGGGACAGGGTCCCGGGACTATGGCTACACCTTC.

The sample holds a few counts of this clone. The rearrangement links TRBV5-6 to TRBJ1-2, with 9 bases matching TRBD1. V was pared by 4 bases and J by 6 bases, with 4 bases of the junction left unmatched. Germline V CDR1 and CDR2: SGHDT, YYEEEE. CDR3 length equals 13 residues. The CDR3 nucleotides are TGTGCCAGCAGCCGGACAGGGGTGGATGGCTACACCTTC. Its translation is CASSRTGVDGYTF.

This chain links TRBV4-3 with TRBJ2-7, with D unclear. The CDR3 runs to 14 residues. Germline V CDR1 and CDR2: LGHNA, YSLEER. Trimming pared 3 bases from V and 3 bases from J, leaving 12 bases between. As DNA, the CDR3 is TGCGCCAGCAGCCAGTCCAGAGGATTCTACGAGCAGTACTTC. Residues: CASSQSRGFYEQYF.

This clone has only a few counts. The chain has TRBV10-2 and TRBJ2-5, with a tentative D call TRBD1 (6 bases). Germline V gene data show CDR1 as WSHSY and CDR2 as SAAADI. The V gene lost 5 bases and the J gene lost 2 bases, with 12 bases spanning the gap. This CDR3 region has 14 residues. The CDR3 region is CASSPIGQQETQYF. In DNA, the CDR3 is TGCGCCAGCAGTCCTATAGGACAGCAAGAGACCCAGTACTTC.

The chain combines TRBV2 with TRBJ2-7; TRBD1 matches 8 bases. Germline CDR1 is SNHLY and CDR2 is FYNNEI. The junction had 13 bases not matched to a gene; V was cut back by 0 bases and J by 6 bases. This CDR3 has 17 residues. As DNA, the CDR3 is TGTGCCAGCAGTGAAGCCTCACTCCTCAGGGGGCGTCGCGAGCAGTACTTC. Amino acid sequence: CASSEASLLRGRREQYF.

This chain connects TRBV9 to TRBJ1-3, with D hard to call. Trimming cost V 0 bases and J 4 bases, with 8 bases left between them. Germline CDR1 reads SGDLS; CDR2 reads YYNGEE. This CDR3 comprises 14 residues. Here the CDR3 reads CASSVGGGGNTIYF. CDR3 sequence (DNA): TGTGCCAGCAGCGTAGGGGGAGGCGGAAACACCATATATTTT.

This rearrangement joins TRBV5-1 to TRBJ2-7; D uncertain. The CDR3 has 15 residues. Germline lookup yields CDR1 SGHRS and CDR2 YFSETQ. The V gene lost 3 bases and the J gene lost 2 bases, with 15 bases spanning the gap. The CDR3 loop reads CASSWAGNRPYEQYF. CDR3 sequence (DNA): TGCGCCAGCAGCTGGGCCGGCAACCGACCCTACGAGCAGTACTTC. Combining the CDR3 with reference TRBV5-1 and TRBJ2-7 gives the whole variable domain KAGVTQTPRYLIKTRGQQVTLSCSPISGHRSVSWYQQTPGQGLQFLFEYFSETQRNKGNFPGRFSGRQFSNSRSEMNVSTLELGDSALYLCASSWAGNRPYEQYFGPGTRLTVT.

The CDR3 region is CASTQAGNEQFF. The CDR3 DNA is TGTGCCAGCACCCAGGCGGGGAATGAGCAGTTCTTC. V and J are TRBV2 and TRBJ2-1; perhaps TRBD2 as D (6 bases). The germline gives CDR1 SNHLY, CDR2 FYNNEI. The V and J ends lost 7 bases and 7 bases respectively, with 11 bases between them. The CDR3 runs to 12 residues.

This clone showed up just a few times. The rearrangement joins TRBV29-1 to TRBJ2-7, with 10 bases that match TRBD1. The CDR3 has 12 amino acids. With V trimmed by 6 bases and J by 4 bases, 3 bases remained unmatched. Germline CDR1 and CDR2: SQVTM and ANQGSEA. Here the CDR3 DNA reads TGCAGCGTAATGGGACAGGGGTACGAGCAGTACTTC. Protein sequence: CSVMGQGYEQYF.

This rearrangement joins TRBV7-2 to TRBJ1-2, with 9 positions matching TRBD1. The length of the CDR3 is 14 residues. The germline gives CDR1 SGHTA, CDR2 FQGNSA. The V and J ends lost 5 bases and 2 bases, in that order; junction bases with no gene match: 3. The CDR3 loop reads CASSTGQGNYGYTF. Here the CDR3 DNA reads TGTGCCAGCAGCACGGGACAGGGCAACTATGGCTACACCTTC.

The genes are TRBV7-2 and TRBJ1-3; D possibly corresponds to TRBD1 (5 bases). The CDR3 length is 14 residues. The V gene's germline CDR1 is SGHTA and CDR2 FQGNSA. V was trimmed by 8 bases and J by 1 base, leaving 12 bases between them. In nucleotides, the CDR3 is TGTGCCAGCTGTGCGGGGACGTCTGGAAACACCATATATTTT. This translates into CASCAGTSGNTIYF.

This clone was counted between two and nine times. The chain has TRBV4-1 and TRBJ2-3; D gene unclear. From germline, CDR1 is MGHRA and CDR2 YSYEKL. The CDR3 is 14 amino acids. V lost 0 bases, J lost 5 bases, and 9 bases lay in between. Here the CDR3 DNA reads TGCGCCAGCAGCCAAGACAACTTCGGAGATACGCAGTATTTT. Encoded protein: CASSQDNFGDTQYF.

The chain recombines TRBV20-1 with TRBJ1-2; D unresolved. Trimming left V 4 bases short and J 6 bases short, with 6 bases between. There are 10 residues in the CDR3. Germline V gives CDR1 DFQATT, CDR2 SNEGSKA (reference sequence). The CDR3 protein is CSAMGDGYTF. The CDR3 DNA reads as TGCAGTGCTATGGGAGATGGCTACACCTTC.

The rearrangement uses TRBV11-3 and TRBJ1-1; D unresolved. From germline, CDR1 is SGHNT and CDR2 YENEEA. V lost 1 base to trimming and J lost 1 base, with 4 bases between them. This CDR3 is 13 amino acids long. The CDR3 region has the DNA TGTGCCAGCAGCTTAGGGCCGAACACTGAAGCTTTCTTT. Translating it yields CASSLGPNTEAFF. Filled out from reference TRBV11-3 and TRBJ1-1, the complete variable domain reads EAGVVQSPRYKIIEKKQPVAFWCNPISGHNTLYWYLQNLGQGPELLIRYENEEAVDDSQLPKDRFSAERLKGVDSTLKIQPAELGDSAVYLCASSLGPNTEAFFGQGTRLTVV.

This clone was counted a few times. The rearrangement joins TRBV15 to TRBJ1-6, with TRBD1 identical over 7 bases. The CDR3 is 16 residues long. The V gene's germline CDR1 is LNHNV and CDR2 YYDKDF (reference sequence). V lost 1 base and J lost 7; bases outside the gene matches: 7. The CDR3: CATSRGKGGANSPLHF. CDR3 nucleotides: TGTGCCACCAGCAGAGGAAAAGGGGGCGCCAATTCACCCCTCCACTTT.

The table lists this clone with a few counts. In DNA, the CDR3 is TGTGCCACCATGGCGGGGGGTCGCGGGAATAGCAATCAGCCCCAGCATTTT. Translated: CATMAGGRGNSNQPQHF. The chain joins TRBV11-3 to TRBJ1-5, with D maybe TRBD1 (5 bases). The CDR3 runs 17 residues. Germline V gives CDR1 SGHNT, CDR2 YENEEA. V was clipped by 10 bases and J by 0 bases, with 22 bases between them.

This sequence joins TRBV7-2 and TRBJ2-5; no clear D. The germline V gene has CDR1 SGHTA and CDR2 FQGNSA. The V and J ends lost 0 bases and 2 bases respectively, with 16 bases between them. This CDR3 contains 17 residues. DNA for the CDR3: TGTGCCAGCAGCTTAGCCGGAACACAGATTGCGCAAGAGACCCAGTACTTC. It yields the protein CASSLAGTQIAQETQYF.

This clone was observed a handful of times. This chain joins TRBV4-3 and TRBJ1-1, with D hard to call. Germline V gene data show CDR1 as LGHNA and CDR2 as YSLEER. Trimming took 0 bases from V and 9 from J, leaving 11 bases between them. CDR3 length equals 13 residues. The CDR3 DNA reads TGCGCCAGCAGCCAAGATTATAGAAACCAAGCTTTCTTT. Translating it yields CASSQDYRNQAFF.

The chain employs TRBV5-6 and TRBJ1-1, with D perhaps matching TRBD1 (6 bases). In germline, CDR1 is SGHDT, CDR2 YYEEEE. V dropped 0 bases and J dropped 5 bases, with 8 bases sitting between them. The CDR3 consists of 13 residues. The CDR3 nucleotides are TGTGCCAGCAGCTTGGGCAGGGGAACTGAAGCTTTCTTT. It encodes CASSLGRGTEAFF.

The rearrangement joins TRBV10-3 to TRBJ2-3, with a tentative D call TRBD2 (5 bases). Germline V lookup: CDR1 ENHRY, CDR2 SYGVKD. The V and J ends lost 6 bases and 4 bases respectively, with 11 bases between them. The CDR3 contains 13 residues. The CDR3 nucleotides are TGTGCCATCAGACTAGTAGTGGCAGATACGCAGTATTTT. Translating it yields CAIRLVVADTQYF.

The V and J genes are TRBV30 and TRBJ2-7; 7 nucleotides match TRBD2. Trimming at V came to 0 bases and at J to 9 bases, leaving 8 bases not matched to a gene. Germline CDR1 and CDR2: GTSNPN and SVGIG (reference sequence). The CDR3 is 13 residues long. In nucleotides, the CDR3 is TGTGCCTGGAGTGTTTCTGGGAGGGGCGGGCAGTACTTC. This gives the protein CAWSVSGRGGQYF.

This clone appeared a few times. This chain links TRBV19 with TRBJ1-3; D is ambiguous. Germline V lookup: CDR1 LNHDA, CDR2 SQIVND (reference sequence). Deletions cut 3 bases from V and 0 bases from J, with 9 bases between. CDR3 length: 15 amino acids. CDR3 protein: CASSITRDSGNTIYF. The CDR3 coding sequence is TGTGCCAGTAGTATTACCCGGGACTCTGGAAACACCATATATTTT. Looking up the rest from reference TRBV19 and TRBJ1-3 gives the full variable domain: DGGITQSPKYLFRKEGQNVTLSCEQNLNHDAMYWYRQDPGQGLRLIYYSQIVNDFQKGDIAEGYSVSREKKESFPLTVTSAQKNPTAFYLCASSITRDSGNTIYFGEGSWLTVV.

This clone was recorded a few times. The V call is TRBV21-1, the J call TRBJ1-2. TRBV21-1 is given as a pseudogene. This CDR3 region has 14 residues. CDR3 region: CASSLRGGGNGYTF. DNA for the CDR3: TGTGCCAGCAGCCTCCGGGGGGGAGGGAATGGCTACACCTTC.

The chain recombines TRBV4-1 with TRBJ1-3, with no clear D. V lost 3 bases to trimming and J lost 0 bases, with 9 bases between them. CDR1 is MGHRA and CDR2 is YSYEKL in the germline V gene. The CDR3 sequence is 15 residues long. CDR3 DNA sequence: TGCGCCAGCAGCCAGGGGAGGAACTCTGGAAACACCATATATTTT. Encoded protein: CASSQGRNSGNTIYF.

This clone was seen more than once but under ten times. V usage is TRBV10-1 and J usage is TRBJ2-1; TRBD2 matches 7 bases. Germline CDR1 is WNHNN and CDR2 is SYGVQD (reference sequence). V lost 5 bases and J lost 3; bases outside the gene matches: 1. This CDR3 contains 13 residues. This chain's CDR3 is CASSPGGYNEQFF. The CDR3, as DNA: TGCGCCAGCAGTCCGGGGGGCTACAATGAGCAGTTCTTC.

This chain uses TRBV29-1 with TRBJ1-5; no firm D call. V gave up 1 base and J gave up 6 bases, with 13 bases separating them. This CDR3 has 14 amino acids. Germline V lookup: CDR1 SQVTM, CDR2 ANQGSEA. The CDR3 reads CSVEVATPGQPQHF. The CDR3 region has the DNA TGCAGCGTTGAAGTTGCTACCCCGGGTCAGCCCCAGCATTTT.

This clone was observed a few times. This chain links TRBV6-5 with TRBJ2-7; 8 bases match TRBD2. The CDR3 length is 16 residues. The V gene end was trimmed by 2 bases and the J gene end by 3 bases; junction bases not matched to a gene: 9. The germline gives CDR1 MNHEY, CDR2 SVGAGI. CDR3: CASSYGTSSYFYEQYF. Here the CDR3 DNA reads TGTGCCAGCAGTTACGGGACTAGTTCGTATTTCTACGAGCAGTACTTC.

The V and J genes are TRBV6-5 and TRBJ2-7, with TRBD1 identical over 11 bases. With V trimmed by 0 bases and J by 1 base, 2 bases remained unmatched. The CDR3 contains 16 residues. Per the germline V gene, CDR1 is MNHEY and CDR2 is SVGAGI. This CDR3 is CASSYSGTGGSYEQYF. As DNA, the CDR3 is TGTGCCAGCAGTTACTCGGGGACAGGGGGGTCCTACGAGCAGTACTTC.

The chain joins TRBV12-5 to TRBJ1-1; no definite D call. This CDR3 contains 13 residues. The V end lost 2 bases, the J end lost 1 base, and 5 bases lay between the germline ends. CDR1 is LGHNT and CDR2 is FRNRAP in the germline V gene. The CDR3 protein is CASGLRGNTEAFF. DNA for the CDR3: TGTGCTAGTGGTTTGCGGGGGAACACTGAAGCTTTCTTT.